The 26 T cell receptor beta chains presented below share a single source sample, sequenced in a study of T cell repertoires in cytomegalovirus infection. Their target antigens are unknown. One entry per CDR3 protein results from TCRdb running MiXCR on the reads. The repertoire consists of roughly 120,000 distinct CDR3 sequences, with 30% to 40% occurring once and the leading ten covering roughly 58%. Sequenced material: CD8+ T cells from cultured PBMCs, taken from culture after CMV antigen stimulation. Receptors originate from a human donor in good health (CMV status not recorded). Some clones in this sample may be carry-over from other donors' samples.

This clonotype was observed a handful of times. The chain has TRBV5-1 and TRBJ1-1, with D possibly being TRBD1 (5 bases). Germline CDR1 SGHRS, CDR2 YFSETQ. This CDR3 comprises 17 residues. Trimming shortened V by 4 bases and J by 1 base, and 20 bases separated the two germline ends. The CDR3 coding sequence is TGCGCCAGCAGCCAGTGGCCCCTCGGGGGGGGGAACACTGAAGCTTTCTTT. Amino acid sequence: CASSQWPLGGGNTEAFF.

This clonotype was observed a few times. V is TRBV28 and J is TRBJ2-3; either TRBD1 or TRBD2 may supply D (6 bases each). The CDR3 contains 15 residues. Germline assignment: CDR1 MDHEN and CDR2 SYDVKM. V lost 2 bases and J lost 5, with 14 bases in between. The CDR3 loop reads CASSLGGGPGDTQYF. The CDR3 DNA reads as TGTGCCAGCAGTTTAGGTGGGGGGCCTGGAGATACGCAGTATTTT.

This chain connects TRBV28 to TRBJ1-2; TRBD1 agrees at 7 bases. The CDR3 sequence is 14 residues long. Trimming cost V 9 bases and J 6 bases; bases outside gene matches: 13. Germline lookup yields CDR1 MDHEN and CDR2 SYDVKM. CDR3 in amino acids: CASWEGARRDGYTF. Written as DNA, the CDR3 is TGTGCCAGTTGGGAGGGGGCGAGGAGGGATGGCTACACCTTC.

This chain links TRBV25-1 with TRBJ2-2; D not resolved. Trimming pared 3 bases from V and 0 bases from J, leaving 11 bases between. Germline CDR1 is MGHDK and CDR2 is SYGVNS. The CDR3 length is 16 residues. As DNA, the CDR3 is TGTGCCAGCAGTGACACAGTCCGGCCGAACACCGGGGAGCTGTTTTTT. Encoded protein: CASSDTVRPNTGELFF. Complete variable domain (other parts from reference TRBV25-1 and TRBJ2-2): EADIYQTPRYLVIGTGKKITLECSQTMGHDKMYWYQQDPGMELHLIHYSYGVNSTEKGDLSSESTVSRIRTEHFPLTLESARPSHTSQYLCASSDTVRPNTGELFFGEGSRLTVL.

The table lists this clonotype with a few counts. The chain links TRBV7-6 to TRBJ2-7, with D uncertain. This CDR3 is 12 amino acids long. Germline V lookup: CDR1 SGHVS, CDR2 FNYEAQ. The V end was cut by 5 bases, the J end by 1 base, with 6 bases between. CDR3 nucleotides: TGTGCCAGCAGCGGTCGTTCCTACGAGCAGTACTTC. Translated, it gives CASSGRSYEQYF.

The gene calls are TRBV28 and TRBJ2-3; 10 bases fit TRBD2. CDR3 length: 15 amino acids. Trimming cost V 2 bases and J 5 bases; bases outside gene matches: 4. Per germline, CDR1 MDHEN and CDR2 SYDVKM. This chain's CDR3 is CASSLPPSGGDTQYF. The CDR3 region has the DNA TGTGCCAGCAGTTTACCGCCTAGCGGGGGAGATACGCAGTATTTT.

This clonotype was recorded a few times. The junction shows a germline mismatch at one end, possibly a read error. DNA for the CDR3: TGTGCCAGCAGGTTAGAGGGGGCGGGAACATACAATGAGCAGTTCTTC. Amino acid sequence: CASRLEGAGTYNEQFF. The J gene is TRBJ2-1, the V gene TRBV7-9; weak D call: TRBD1 (7 bases). Per the germline V gene, CDR1 is SEHNR and CDR2 is FQNEAQ (reference sequence). This CDR3 is built from 16 residues.

This clonotype has a handful of counts. The V and J genes are TRBV15 and TRBJ2-7; D is possibly TRBD2 (6 bases). The V gene lost 3 bases and the J gene lost 2 bases, with 14 bases spanning the gap. The CDR3 is made up of 15 amino acids. Germline values: CDR1 LNHNV, CDR2 YYDKDF (reference sequence). Here the CDR3 DNA reads TGTGCCACCAGCAGGGGTAGTGGACTAACCTACGAGCAGTACTTC. Amino acid sequence: CATSRGSGLTYEQYF.

This chain connects TRBV19 to TRBJ2-7; D call uncertain. The CDR3 consists of 11 residues. Germline values: CDR1 LNHDA, CDR2 SQIVND (reference sequence). V dropped 9 bases and J dropped 7 bases, with 13 bases sitting between them. Here the CDR3 DNA reads TGTGCCAGCTCCATATATGGGGAGCAGTACTTC. This sequence encodes CASSIYGEQYF.

A few counts support this clonotype. The chain joins TRBV11-2 to TRBJ2-7, with unresolved D. Trimming took off 0 bases at V and 3 bases at J, with 12 bases between the two ends. CDR3 length equals 15 residues. The germline V gene encodes CDR1 SGHAT and CDR2 FQNNGV. CDR3 region: CASSLEIAANYEQYF. CDR3 DNA sequence: TGTGCCAGCAGCTTAGAAATTGCAGCCAACTACGAGCAGTACTTC.

This clonotype appeared once. This chain connects TRBV4-1 to TRBJ2-7, with D perhaps TRBD1 (6 bases). Germline loops: CDR1 MGHRA, CDR2 YSYEKL. The length of the CDR3 is 13 residues. Trimming left V 4 bases short and J 2 bases short, with 9 bases between. CDR3: CASSPNRAYEQYF. In DNA form, the CDR3 reads TGCGCCAGCAGCCCAAACAGGGCCTACGAGCAGTACTTC.

The chain uses TRBV6-1 and TRBJ1-1, with D perhaps TRBD1 (6 bases). V lost 0 bases and J 3 bases, leaving 14 bases between the germline ends. The CDR3 has 16 amino acids. The germline V gene encodes CDR1 MNHNS and CDR2 SASEGT. CDR3 coding DNA: TGTGCCAGCAGTGAAGCGTCATGGGGGCTAGACACTGAAGCTTTCTTT. Its protein product is CASSEASWGLDTEAFF.

This chain connects TRBV28 to TRBJ2-5; possibly TRBD2 for D (6 bases). The CDR3 is made up of 16 amino acids. Germline V CDR1 and CDR2: MDHEN, SYDVKM. Between the trimmed V and J ends, which lost 3 bases and 2 bases, there was a span of 16 bases. The CDR3 DNA is TGTGCCAGCAGTTTGGGAGGCTGGGGATATCAAGAGACCCAGTACTTC. Translation gives CASSLGGWGYQETQYF.

The sample holds many counts of this clonotype. V gene TRBV2 combines with J gene TRBJ2-2; possible D gene TRBD2, 5 bases. Germline CDR1 is SNHLY and CDR2 is FYNNEI. The CDR3 contains 15 residues. The V end lost 8 bases, the J end lost 1 base, and 14 bases lay between the germline ends. The DNA for the CDR3 is TGTGCCAGCGCCCGAGGGAGCCAGAACACCGGGGAGCTGTTTTTT. Its protein product is CASARGSQNTGELFF.

CDR3 residues: CASSPLGLATSGANVLTF. The DNA for the CDR3 is TGTGCCAGCAGCCCGCTAGGACTAGCAACCTCTGGGGCCAACGTCCTGACTTTC. V gene TRBV5-6 combines with J gene TRBJ2-6; 8 positions match TRBD2. This CDR3 comprises 18 residues. CDR1 is SGHDT and CDR2 is YYEEEE in the germline V gene. V lost 4 bases, J lost 0 bases, and 9 bases stayed unmatched.

The chain links TRBV7-2 to TRBJ1-2; no clear D. Germline lookup yields CDR1 SGHTA and CDR2 FQGNSA. V lost 4 bases, J lost 0 bases, and 9 bases lay in between. The CDR3 length is 14 residues. The CDR3 is CASSWRDSNYGYTF. CDR3 DNA sequence: TGTGCCAGCAGCTGGCGGGATTCTAACTATGGCTACACCTTC.

V gene TRBV6-6 combines with J gene TRBJ2-3, with 8 bases that match TRBD1. Per the germline V gene, CDR1 is MNHNY and CDR2 is SVGAGI (reference sequence). This CDR3 has 14 residues. J was trimmed by 0 bases and V by 9 bases; bases with no gene match: 5. CDR3 amino acids: CARDRVSSTDTQYF. As DNA, the CDR3 is TGTGCCAGGGACAGGGTCTCTAGCACAGATACGCAGTATTTT.

The gene calls are TRBV2 and TRBJ2-7; 8 bases are a match to TRBD1. V gave up 6 bases and J gave up 1 base; unmatched junction bases: 2. In germline, CDR1 is SNHLY, CDR2 FYNNEI. The CDR3 has 13 residues. The CDR3 DNA sequence: TGTGCCAGCAGCTGGACAGGGTCCTACGAGCAGTACTTC. This sequence encodes CASSWTGSYEQYF.

This clonotype turned up a few times. The rearrangement links TRBV6-2 or TRBV6-3 to TRBJ2-7; no clear D gene. Germline-derived CDR1 and CDR2 are MNHEY and SVGEGT. CDR3 size: 13 residues. The germline V and J ends were trimmed by 0 bases and 5 bases, with 8 bases remaining between them. The CDR3 here is CASSYSSRNEQYF. The CDR3 bases are TGTGCCAGCAGTTACTCATCGCGGAACGAGCAGTACTTC.

The rearrangement uses TRBV11-1 and TRBJ2-7; 12 positions agree with TRBD2. CDR1 SGHAT and CDR2 FQDESV come from the germline V gene (reference sequence). The V gene end was trimmed by 5 bases and the J gene end by 2 bases; junction bases not matched to a gene: 7. The CDR3 contains 16 residues. Written as DNA, the CDR3 is TGTGCCAGCAGCGGGCGGACTAGCGGGGCCACCTACGAGCAGTACTTC. Translation: CASSGRTSGATYEQYF.

The chain uses TRBV7-6 and TRBJ2-6; TRBD2 agrees at 13 bases. The CDR3 extends over 20 amino acids. The V gene end was trimmed by 5 bases and the J gene end by 5 bases; junction bases not matched to a gene: 15. Germline CDR1 is SGHVS and CDR2 is FNYEAQ. The CDR3 is CASSPRGLAGPIVWANVLTF. Written as DNA, the CDR3 is TGTGCCAGCAGCCCCAGGGGACTAGCGGGGCCTATCGTTTGGGCCAACGTCCTGACTTTC.

The rearrangement links TRBV6-6 to TRBJ2-5; the D gene is possibly TRBD2 (6 bases). The CDR3 sequence is 16 residues long. Germline assignment: CDR1 MNHNY and CDR2 SVGAGI (reference sequence). V was pared by 8 bases and J by 3 bases, with 22 bases between. The CDR3 region has the DNA TGTGCCAGCTTTCAGTGGGGGGTCGTTAAGGAAGAGACCCAGTACTTC. It specifies CASFQWGVVKEETQYF.

This clonotype has only a few counts. The chain recombines TRBV6-1 with TRBJ1-3; the D is unclear. CDR1 and CDR2 from the germline V gene are MNHNS and SASEGT. The CDR3 has 14 residues. Trimming took off 1 base at V and 5 bases at J, with 9 bases between the two ends. CDR3 loop: CASSEGEGRNTIYF. CDR3 bases: TGTGCCAGCAGTGAAGGAGAAGGGCGAAACACCATATATTTT.

The V and J genes are TRBV19 and TRBJ1-5; 7 bases map to TRBD1. Germline trimming cut 7 bases from V and 2 bases from J; bases unmatched to any gene: 5. Germline-derived CDR1 and CDR2 are LNHDA and SQIVND (reference sequence). The CDR3 extends over 14 amino acids. CDR3 coding DNA: TGTGCCAGTATTAACAGGGGCCGCAATCAGCCCCAGCATTTT. Amino acid sequence: CASINRGRNQPQHF. Looking up the rest from reference TRBV19 and TRBJ1-5 gives the full variable domain: DGGITQSPKYLFRKEGQNVTLSCEQNLNHDAMYWYRQDPGQGLRLIYYSQIVNDFQKGDIAEGYSVSREKKESFPLTVTSAQKNPTAFYLCASINRGRNQPQHFGDGTRLSIL.

The rearrangement links TRBV24-1 to TRBJ2-7; 9 bases align to TRBD1. The CDR3 consists of 15 residues. The trim removed 4 bases at V and 3 bases at J, leaving 6 bases unmatched. Germline V lookup: CDR1 KGHDR, CDR2 SFDVKD. For the CDR3, the DNA is TGTGCCACCAGTGACCCGGGACAGGGCAGCTACGAGCAGTACTTC. It codes for CATSDPGQGSYEQYF.

This clonotype was observed a handful of times. V usage is TRBV5-6 and J usage is TRBJ1-1, with a tentative D call TRBD1 (5 bases). CDR1 is SGHDT, CDR2 YYEEEE, per germline. The ends were cut back, 0 bases at V and 6 bases at J, with 9 bases in the middle. This CDR3 is built from 13 residues. The CDR3 nucleotides read TGTGCCAGCAGCTTGGGCTCGGGGGCTGAAGCTTTCTTT. Translation gives CASSLGSGAEAFF.